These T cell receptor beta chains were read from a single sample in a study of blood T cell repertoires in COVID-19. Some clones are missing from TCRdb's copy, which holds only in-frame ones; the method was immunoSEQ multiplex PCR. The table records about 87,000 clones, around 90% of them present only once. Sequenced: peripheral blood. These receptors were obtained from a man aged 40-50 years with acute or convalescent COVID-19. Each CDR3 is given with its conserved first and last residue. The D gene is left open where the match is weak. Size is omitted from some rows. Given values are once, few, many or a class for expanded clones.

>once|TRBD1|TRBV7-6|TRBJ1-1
TGTGCCAGCAGCTCAAGACAGGGGATGGGCACTGAAGCTTTCTTT
CASSSRQGMGTEAFF
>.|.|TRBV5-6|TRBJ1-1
TGTGCCAGCAGCCCCACCGGGACATCGAACACTGAAGCTTTCTTT
CASSPTGTSNTEAFF
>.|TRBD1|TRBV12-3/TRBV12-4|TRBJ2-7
TGTGCCAGCAGTTTACAGGGGGCCTACGAGCAGTACTTC
CASSLQGAYEQYF
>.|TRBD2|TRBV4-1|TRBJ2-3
TGCGCCAGCAGCCAACATAGCGGGAGTAGCGCAGATACGCAGTATTTT
CASSQHSGSSADTQYF
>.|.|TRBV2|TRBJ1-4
TGTGCCAGCAGTGTCAGGGGTAGGAATGAAAAACTGTTTTTT
CASSVRGRNEKLFF
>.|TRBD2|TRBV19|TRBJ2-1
TGTGCCAGTAGTGCGGGGGGCGCCTACAATGAGCAGTTCTTC
CASSAGGAYNEQFF
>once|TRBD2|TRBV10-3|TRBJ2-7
TGTGCCATCAGTGAGAGTTCACTAGCGGGAGTAAGGTACGAGCAGTACTTC
CAISESSLAGVRYEQYF
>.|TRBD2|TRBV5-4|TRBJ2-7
TGTGCCAGCAGCTTGGGGGTTCAAGCGGGGTTCTACGAGCAGTACTTC
CASSLGVQAGFYEQYF
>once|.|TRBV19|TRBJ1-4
TGTGCCAGTGTCCAGAATGAAAAACTGTTTTTT
CASVQNEKLFF
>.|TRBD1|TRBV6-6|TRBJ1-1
TGTGCCAGCAGTAAAACGACAGGGACCGAAGCTTTCTTT
CASSKTTGTEAFF
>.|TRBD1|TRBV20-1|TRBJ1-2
TGCAGTGCTAGTGTAAATCCGGGACAGGGGCCGGGTGGCTACACCTTC
CSASVNPGQGPGGYTF
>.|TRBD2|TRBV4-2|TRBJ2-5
TGTGCCAGCAGCCCCCCCACTAGCGGGAGCGGACAGACCCAGTACTTC
CASSPPTSGSGQTQYF
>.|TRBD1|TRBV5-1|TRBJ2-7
TGCGCCAGCAGCCCGGGACAGCCCTCCTACGAGCAGTACTTC
CASSPGQPSYEQYF
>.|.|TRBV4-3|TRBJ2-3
TGCGCCAGCAGCCGCTCCCCCGGGAATACGCAGTATTTT
CASSRSPGNTQYF
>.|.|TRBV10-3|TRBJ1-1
TGTGCCATCAGCGCTACAGAGAACACTGAAGCTTTCTTT
CAISATENTEAFF
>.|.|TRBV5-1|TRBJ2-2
TGCGCCAGCAGCTTGGGTGGCGGGAACACCGGGGAGCTGTTTTTT
CASSLGGGNTGELFF
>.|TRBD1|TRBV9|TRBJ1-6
TGTGTAAGAAACTGGGACAGGGGGCTTAATGGTAACTATAATTCACCCCTCCACTTT
CVRNWDRGLNGNYNSPLHF
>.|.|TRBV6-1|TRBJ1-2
TGTGCCAGCAGTGACCTGGACAGACATGGCTACACCTTC
CASSDLDRHGYTF
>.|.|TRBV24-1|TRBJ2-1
TGTGCCACCAGTGATCCGCAGACTACAAGCTCCTACAATGAGCAGTTCTTC
CATSDPQTTSSYNEQFF
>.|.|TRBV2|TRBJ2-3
TGTGCCAGCAACCTCGATTTTGGAGGCACAGATACGCAGTATTTT
CASNLDFGGTDTQYF
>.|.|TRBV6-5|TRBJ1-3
TGTGCCAGCAGGGGGGGGCTGAGCTCTGGAAACACCATATATTTT
CASRGGLSSGNTIYF
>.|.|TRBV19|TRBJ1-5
TGTGCCAGTAGTATAAGACTTTATAGCAATCAGCCCCAGCATTTT
CASSIRLYSNQPQHF
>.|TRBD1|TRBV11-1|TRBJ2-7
TGTGCCAGCAGCCATGGGACAGTACTTTACGAGCAGTACTTC
CASSHGTVLYEQYF
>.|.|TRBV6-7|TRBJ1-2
TGTGCCAGCAATACCCTAGACACCCGTCCGACTAACTATAGCTACACCTTC
CASNTLDTRPTNYSYTF
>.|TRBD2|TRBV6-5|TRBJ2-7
TGTGCCAGCAGTTACTCGAGGCTAGCGGGGTTTCACGAGCAGTACTTC
CASSYSRLAGFHEQYF
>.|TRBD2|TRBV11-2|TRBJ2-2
TGTGCCAGCATCGATTTTGGGGGAGGGGCCACCGGGGAGCTGTTTTTT
CASIDFGGGATGELFF
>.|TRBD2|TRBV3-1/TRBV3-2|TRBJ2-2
TGTGCCAGCAGCCAAGAATCCGGGAGGGCCCCCGGGGAGCTGTTTTTT
CASSQESGRAPGELFF
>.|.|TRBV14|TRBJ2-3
TGTGCCAGCAGCCAAGATCAAACCCGGCCACCCAGGGGAGATACGCAGTATTTT
CASSQDQTRPPRGDTQYF
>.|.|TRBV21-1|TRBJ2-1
TGTGCCAGCAGCAAATTAAGACTAGCGGGAAGAAATGAGCAGTTCTTC
CASSKLRLAGRNEQFF
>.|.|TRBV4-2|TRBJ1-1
TGTGCCAGCAGCCAAGATATTAACAGGGAAGCTTTCTTT
CASSQDINREAFF
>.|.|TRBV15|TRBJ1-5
TGTGCCACCAGCAGAGATCGTCCCGGGGGAGGTCAGCCCCAGCATTTT
CATSRDRPGGGQPQHF
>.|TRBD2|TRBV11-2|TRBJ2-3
TGTGCCAGCAGCCCCAAGCGGGCGGGGGTAGGAGCAGATACGCAGTATTTT
CASSPKRAGVGADTQYF
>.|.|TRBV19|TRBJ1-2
TGTGCCACCCGTTCCGGCTATGGCTACACCTTC
CATRSGYGYTF
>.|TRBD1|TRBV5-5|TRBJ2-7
TGTGCCAGCATCCTCCGGGACAGGGTTGGCGAGCAGTACTTC
CASILRDRVGEQYF
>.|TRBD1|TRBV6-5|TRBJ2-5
TGTGCCATTTCGGACAGGTACCAAGAGACCCAGTACTTC
CAISDRYQETQYF
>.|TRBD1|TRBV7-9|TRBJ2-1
TGTGCCAGCAGCCAGGACAGGGGGCTCAACAATGAGCAGTTCTTC
CASSQDRGLNNEQFF